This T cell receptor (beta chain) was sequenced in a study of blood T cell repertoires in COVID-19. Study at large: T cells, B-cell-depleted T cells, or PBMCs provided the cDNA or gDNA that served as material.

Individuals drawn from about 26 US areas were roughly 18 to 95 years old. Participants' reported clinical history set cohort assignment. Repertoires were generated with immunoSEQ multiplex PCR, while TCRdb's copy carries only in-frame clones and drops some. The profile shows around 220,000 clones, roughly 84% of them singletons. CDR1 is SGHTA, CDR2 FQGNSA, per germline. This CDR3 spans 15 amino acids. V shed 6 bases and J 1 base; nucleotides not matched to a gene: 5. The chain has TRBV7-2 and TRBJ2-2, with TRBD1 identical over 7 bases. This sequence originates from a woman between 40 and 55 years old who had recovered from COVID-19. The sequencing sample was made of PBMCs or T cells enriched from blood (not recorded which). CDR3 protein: CASRKRQGNTGELFF. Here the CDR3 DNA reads TGTGCCAGCAGAAAAAGACAGGGGAACACCGGGGAGCTGTTTTTT.